These T cell receptor beta chains were read from a single sample in a study of cytomegalovirus exposure and HLA in healthy donors. The protocol was immunoSEQ multiplex PCR, while the TCRdb copy is restricted to in-frame clones and leaves out a portion. Found here are tens of thousands of clones, about 91% of them singletons; the top ten hold about 3.2%. What was sequenced was PBMCs. These receptor sequences come from a man aged 18 to 35 in good health and CMV-seronegative. The CDR3 runs from the conserved cysteine through the conserved F or W. Fields, in order: J gene, clone size, V gene, D gene, CDR3 protein, CDR3 DNA. A D gene is named only where the DNA matches it firmly. A clone size is listed for some rows: how often the clone was seen (once, few, many), or a class if it is expanded.

TRBJ1-2 . TRBV19 TRBD1 CASSIETGANYGYTF TGTGCCAGTAGTATTGAAACAGGGGCTAACTATGGCTACACCTTC
TRBJ2-1 once TRBV7-2 TRBD2 CASSRGTSGFNNNEQFF TGTGCCAGCAGCCGCGGGACTAGCGGGTTTAACAACAATGAGCAGTTCTTC
TRBJ2-7 . TRBV20-1 . CSARPSYEQYF TGCAGTGCTAGACCTAGCTACGAGCAGTACTTC
TRBJ2-1 . TRBV4-1 TRBD2 CASSPGTSGRVHNEQFF TGCGCCAGCAGCCCCGGGACTAGCGGGAGGGTCCACAATGAGCAGTTCTTC
TRBJ2-7 . TRBV7-2 TRBD1 CASSLDRDFGMNEQYF TGTGCCAGCAGCTTGGACAGGGACTTTGGTATGAACGAGCAGTACTTC
TRBJ1-5 . TRBV6-5 . CASSLRGGFLEPQHF TGTGCCAGCAGTCTTAGGGGGGGCTTCTTGGAGCCCCAGCATTTT
TRBJ2-1 . TRBV27 TRBD1 CASSLWDSYNEQFF TGTGCCAGCAGTTTGTGGGACAGCTACAATGAGCAGTTCTTC
TRBJ2-7 . TRBV10-2 . CASRRRRGYEQYF TGCGCCAGCAGAAGACGGAGGGGTTACGAGCAGTACTTC
TRBJ1-5 . TRBV28 . CASINSYSNQPQHF TGTGCCAGCATCAACTCTTATAGCAATCAGCCCCAGCATTTT
TRBJ2-1 . TRBV7-3 TRBD1 CASSPRDRVNNEQFF TGTGCCAGCAGCCCTCGGGACAGGGTAAACAATGAGCAGTTCTTC
TRBJ2-7 . TRBV15 TRBD1 CATSRWGQGYEQYF TGTGCCACCAGCAGATGGGGACAGGGCTACGAGCAGTACTTC
TRBJ2-1 . TRBV30 . CAWSVSGLAPNEQFF TGTGCCTGGAGTGTTTCCGGGCTAGCGCCCAATGAGCAGTTCTTC
TRBJ1-4 . TRBV7-9 . CASSLDGFPGEKLFF TGTGCCAGCAGCTTAGATGGGTTCCCAGGGGAAAAACTGTTTTTT
TRBJ2-7 . TRBV6-5 TRBD1 CASSGTGNSYEQYF TGTGCCAGCAGCGGGACAGGGAACTCCTACGAGCAGTACTTC
TRBJ2-7 . TRBV4-2 . CASSQDQGSYEQYF TGTGCCAGCAGCCAAGATCAGGGGTCGTACGAGCAGTACTTC
TRBJ2-5 once TRBV27 . CASSGLAFQETQYF TGTGCCAGCAGTGGGTTAGCGTTCCAAGAGACCCAGTACTTC
TRBJ1-3 . TRBV10-2 . CASSQYSGNTIYF TGCGCCAGTTCCCAGTACTCTGGAAACACCATATATTTT
TRBJ1-3 . TRBV30 TRBD1 CAWRRDRGSGNTIYF TGTGCCTGGAGGAGGGACAGGGGCTCTGGAAACACCATATATTTT
TRBJ2-1 . TRBV18 . CASSQSRVDEQFF TGTGCCAGCTCACAGAGCAGGGTGGATGAGCAGTTCTTC
TRBJ1-2 few TRBV6-5 TRBD1 CASSYSTGGYGYTF TGTGCCAGCAGTTACTCGACAGGGGGCTATGGCTACACCTTC